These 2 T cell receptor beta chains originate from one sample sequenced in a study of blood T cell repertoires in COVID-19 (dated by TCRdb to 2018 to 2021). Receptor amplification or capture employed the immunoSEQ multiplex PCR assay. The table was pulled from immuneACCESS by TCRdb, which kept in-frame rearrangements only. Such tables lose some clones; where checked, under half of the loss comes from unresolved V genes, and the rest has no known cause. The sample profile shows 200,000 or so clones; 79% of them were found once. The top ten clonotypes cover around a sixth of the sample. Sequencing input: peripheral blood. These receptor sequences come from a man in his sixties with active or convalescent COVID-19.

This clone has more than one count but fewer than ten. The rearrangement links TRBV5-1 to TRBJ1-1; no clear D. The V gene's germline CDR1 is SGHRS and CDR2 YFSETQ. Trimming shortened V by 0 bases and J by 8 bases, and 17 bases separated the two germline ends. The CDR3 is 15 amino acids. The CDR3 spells CASSLVIQAGGEAFF. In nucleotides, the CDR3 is TGCGCCAGCAGCTTGGTGATTCAGGCCGGAGGGGAAGCTTTCTTT.

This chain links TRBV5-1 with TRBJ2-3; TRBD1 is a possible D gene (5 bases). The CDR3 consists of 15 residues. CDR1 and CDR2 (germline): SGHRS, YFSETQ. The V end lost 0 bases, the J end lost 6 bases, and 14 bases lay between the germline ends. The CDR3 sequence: CASSLVGQGTDTQYF. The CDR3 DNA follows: TGCGCCAGCAGCTTGGTGGGTCAGGGTACGGATACGCAGTATTTT.